Included here is one TCR beta chain sequence, with context. Its antigen is as yet unknown. The sample belongs to a study of blood T cells in healthy people across ages. Samples had at least 7 million PBMCs isolated from them. Findings and caveats of the study: As age increased, TCR beta diversity per million T cells fell in a roughly linear fashion. From one million sequenced T cells, diversity estimates were lower bounds.

J gave up 2 bases and V 6 bases, and 6 bases lay outside the gene matches. CDR3 length equals 16 residues. Per germline, CDR1 LGHNT and CDR2 FRNRAP. For the second PCR, which ran for about 7 to 12 cycles, a sample-barcoded 5' primer and a J-beta primer mix were used. Each sample provided no less than 2.5 million CDR3-containing paired-end reads. In TCRdb, the 5' RACE reads were re-called with MiXCR into one record per CDR3 protein. The sample holds fewer than 900,000 distinct CDR3 sequences, under 40% seen once. The receptor was isolated from a man younger than 35 in good health. The V gene is TRBV12-5, the J gene TRBJ2-1; 11 nucleotides agree with TRBD2. What was sequenced was blood. The CDR3 here is CASGTRLAGPYNEQFF. Here the CDR3 DNA reads TGTGCTAGTGGAACCCGACTAGCGGGACCCTACAATGAGCAGTTCTTC.